A selection of T cell receptor beta chains follows, all from one sample in a study of T cell clones after liver transplantation. Only in-frame clones appear in the TCRdb table, and some are missing; sequencing was by immunoSEQ multiplex PCR. This sample has about 50,000 clones; approximately 71% occur once, and the top ten carry 7.5% to 10%. Sequencing was performed on CD4+ T cells from blood, taken approximately 52 months after liver transplant. The receptor source for this set is a human patient who received a liver transplant. Some of the T cells may derive from the graft donor. CDR3s include the opening cysteine and the closing phenylalanine or tryptophan. Fields, in order: D gene, J gene, V gene, clone size, CDR3 DNA, CDR3 protein. A D gene is named only where the DNA matches it firmly. Expanded clones get a size class; other rows say once, few or many, or leave the size out.

D gene: -
J gene: TRBJ1-2
V gene: TRBV27
clone size: few
CDR3 DNA: TGTGCCAGCAGTTTAGGACAGAAGCATGGCTACACCTTC
CDR3 protein: CASSLGQKHGYTF

D gene: TRBD1
J gene: TRBJ1-1
V gene: TRBV27
clone size: -
CDR3 DNA: TGTGCCAGCTCTTTTAACTACATGGGACAGCCGGACACTGAAGCTTTCTTT
CDR3 protein: CASSFNYMGQPDTEAFF

D gene: TRBD1
J gene: TRBJ1-4
V gene: TRBV9
clone size: -
CDR3 DNA: TGTGCCAGCAGCGTAGGCAAACAGGGGGCAAATGAAAAACTGTTTTTT
CDR3 protein: CASSVGKQGANEKLFF

D gene: -
J gene: TRBJ1-3
V gene: TRBV19
clone size: -
CDR3 DNA: TGTGCCAGTAGTATCCGAACCTTTTTTGACAGCTCTGGAAACACCATATATTTT
CDR3 protein: CASSIRTFFDSSGNTIYF

D gene: -
J gene: TRBJ2-1
V gene: TRBV11-2
clone size: few
CDR3 DNA: TGTGCCAGCAGCCGTGGGAACCTGGGGAGAAAGGATGAGCAGTTCTTC
CDR3 protein: CASSRGNLGRKDEQFF

D gene: -
J gene: TRBJ1-2
V gene: TRBV7-8
clone size: few
CDR3 DNA: TGTGCCAGCAGCTTAGGCCGGCGGGGTCGAGGCTATGGCTACACCTTC
CDR3 protein: CASSLGRRGRGYGYTF

D gene: TRBD1
J gene: TRBJ2-7
V gene: TRBV6-1
clone size: -
CDR3 DNA: TGTGCCAGCAGTGAAGCGACAGGGGACGAGCAGTACTTC
CDR3 protein: CASSEATGDEQYF

D gene: -
J gene: TRBJ2-7
V gene: TRBV29-1
clone size: -
CDR3 DNA: TGCAGCGTATTAAGTACCTACGAGCAGTACTTC
CDR3 protein: CSVLSTYEQYF

D gene: -
J gene: TRBJ1-1
V gene: TRBV5-1
clone size: -
CDR3 DNA: TGCGCCAGCAGCTTGCACGGGGGGGAGAACACTGAAGCTTTCTTT
CDR3 protein: CASSLHGGENTEAFF

D gene: TRBD2
J gene: TRBJ2-1
V gene: TRBV6-1
clone size: -
CDR3 DNA: TGTGCCGTTTACGGGGGGAGCTCCTACAATGAGCAGTTCTTC
CDR3 protein: CAVYGGSSYNEQFF

D gene: -
J gene: TRBJ1-1
V gene: TRBV25-1
clone size: many
CDR3 DNA: TGTGCCAGCAGAAGGGGAGGGGGGACTGAAGCTTTCTTT
CDR3 protein: CASRRGGGTEAFF

D gene: TRBD1
J gene: TRBJ1-1
V gene: TRBV6-6
clone size: -
CDR3 DNA: TGTGCCAGCAGAGACAGGGGGGAAGAAGCTTTCTTT
CDR3 protein: CASRDRGEEAFF

D gene: -
J gene: TRBJ2-1
V gene: TRBV11-3
clone size: -
CDR3 DNA: TGTGCCAGCAGCTTAGAGGGGTATAACAATGAGCAGTTCTTC
CDR3 protein: CASSLEGYNNEQFF

D gene: -
J gene: TRBJ2-1
V gene: TRBV11-2
clone size: -
CDR3 DNA: TGTGCCAGCAGCCAAAACAATGTGGGGGTCTCCTACAATGAGCAGTTCTTC
CDR3 protein: CASSQNNVGVSYNEQFF

D gene: TRBD1
J gene: TRBJ2-2
V gene: TRBV5-1
clone size: -
CDR3 DNA: TGCGCCAGCAGCTGGACAGGGGGCGACACCGGGGAGCTGTTTTTT
CDR3 protein: CASSWTGGDTGELFF

D gene: -
J gene: TRBJ1-1
V gene: TRBV20-1
clone size: -
CDR3 DNA: TGCAGTGCTAGAGGGCCTGGGGGAGCTTTCTTT
CDR3 protein: CSARGPGGAFF

D gene: -
J gene: TRBJ1-5
V gene: TRBV7-9
clone size: -
CDR3 DNA: TGTGCCAGCAGCCCACAGGCCAATCAGCCCCAGCATTTT
CDR3 protein: CASSPQANQPQHF

D gene: -
J gene: TRBJ1-2
V gene: TRBV5-5
clone size: many
CDR3 DNA: TGTGCCAGCAGCTTGAACGGTAGTCCGTATGGCTACACCTTC
CDR3 protein: CASSLNGSPYGYTF

D gene: TRBD2
J gene: TRBJ2-3
V gene: TRBV7-2
clone size: -
CDR3 DNA: TGTGCCAGCAGCCCCTGGGGGCGGGGGGGCGGCACGCAGTATTTT
CDR3 protein: CASSPWGRGGGTQYF

D gene: -
J gene: TRBJ1-5
V gene: TRBV5-6
clone size: -
CDR3 DNA: TGTGCCAGCAGCTTGGGTACAATCTCTCAGCCCCAGCATTTT
CDR3 protein: CASSLGTISQPQHF

D gene: TRBD1
J gene: TRBJ1-6
V gene: TRBV6-1
clone size: few
CDR3 DNA: TGTGCCAGCAGTGAAGAGGACAGGTCGGGTTCACCCCTCCACTTT
CDR3 protein: CASSEEDRSGSPLHF

D gene: -
J gene: TRBJ1-5
V gene: TRBV7-9
clone size: few
CDR3 DNA: TGTGCCAGCAGCCGGGACATTAGCAATCAGCCCCAGCATTTT
CDR3 protein: CASSRDISNQPQHF

D gene: -
J gene: TRBJ1-2
V gene: TRBV5-6
clone size: -
CDR3 DNA: TGTGCCAGCAGAGGGGGGGGCTATGGCTACACCTTC
CDR3 protein: CASRGGGYGYTF

D gene: TRBD2
J gene: TRBJ2-3
V gene: TRBV2
clone size: -
CDR3 DNA: TGTGCCAGCAGTGAGGTAGCGGGGGGGGCTGATACGCAGTATTTT
CDR3 protein: CASSEVAGGADTQYF

D gene: -
J gene: TRBJ2-7
V gene: TRBV14
clone size: -
CDR3 DNA: TGTGCCAGCAGCCAAGTAGGGGGAGAGGAGCAGTACTTC
CDR3 protein: CASSQVGGEEQYF

D gene: -
J gene: TRBJ1-1
V gene: TRBV11-2
clone size: few
CDR3 DNA: TGTGCCAGCAGCAATACGGGACTCGAGAACACTGAAGCTTTCTTT
CDR3 protein: CASSNTGLENTEAFF

D gene: -
J gene: TRBJ2-5
V gene: TRBV27
clone size: -
CDR3 DNA: TGTGCCAGCAGTTTCGGCGGTCAGCAAGAGACCCAGTACTTC
CDR3 protein: CASSFGGQQETQYF

D gene: TRBD1
J gene: TRBJ1-1
V gene: TRBV5-6
clone size: -
CDR3 DNA: TGTGCCAGCAGCCGGGACAGGGGGAAGAAGGGAGGGAGGACTGAAGCTTTCTTT
CDR3 protein: CASSRDRGKKGGRTEAFF

D gene: -
J gene: TRBJ2-3
V gene: TRBV27
clone size: -
CDR3 DNA: TGTGCCAGCAGTGTTCAGGGGTCCAAAGGGAATACGCAGTATTTT
CDR3 protein: CASSVQGSKGNTQYF

D gene: -
J gene: TRBJ2-5
V gene: TRBV6-1
clone size: many
CDR3 DNA: TGTGCCAGCAGTGAAGCATCCCGAGGAGAGACCCAGTACTTC
CDR3 protein: CASSEASRGETQYF

D gene: -
J gene: TRBJ2-7
V gene: TRBV21-1
clone size: -
CDR3 DNA: TGTGCCAGCAGCAAAGGGAGGGAATTAGTGCACGAGCAGTACTTC
CDR3 protein: CASSKGRELVHEQYF

D gene: TRBD2
J gene: TRBJ2-1
V gene: TRBV15
clone size: -
CDR3 DNA: TGTGCCACCAGCAGAGAGTTCGGGAGACTAGCGGGGGGAATATACAATGAGCAGTTCTTC
CDR3 protein: CATSREFGRLAGGIYNEQFF

D gene: TRBD1
J gene: TRBJ2-2
V gene: TRBV6-5
clone size: -
CDR3 DNA: TGTGCCAGCGAAAGGGGGCTAAGGACCGGGGAGCTGTTTTTT
CDR3 protein: CASERGLRTGELFF

D gene: TRBD2
J gene: TRBJ2-5
V gene: TRBV6-6
clone size: -
CDR3 DNA: TGTGCCAGCAGTGATAGCGGGGGGGTTGAGACCCAGTACTTC
CDR3 protein: CASSDSGGVETQYF

D gene: -
J gene: TRBJ2-7
V gene: TRBV28
clone size: -
CDR3 DNA: TGTGCCAGCAGTTTAGACGGCTACGAGCAGTACTTC
CDR3 protein: CASSLDGYEQYF

D gene: TRBD1
J gene: TRBJ2-7
V gene: TRBV14
clone size: -
CDR3 DNA: TGTGCCAGCAGCCTCTCAGGGGGCTACGAGCAGTACTTC
CDR3 protein: CASSLSGGYEQYF

D gene: TRBD1
J gene: TRBJ2-1
V gene: TRBV5-5
clone size: few
CDR3 DNA: TGTGCCAGCAGCGGGGGGACAGGTCAGGAGCAGTTCTTC
CDR3 protein: CASSGGTGQEQFF

D gene: -
J gene: TRBJ2-2
V gene: TRBV28
clone size: -
CDR3 DNA: TGTGCCGCAAGAGGGGGGAACACCGGGGAGCTGTTTTTT
CDR3 protein: CAARGGNTGELFF

D gene: -
J gene: TRBJ1-5
V gene: TRBV28
clone size: -
CDR3 DNA: TGTGCCAGCAGTCGGTGGGGAGTCAATCAGCCCCAGCATTTT
CDR3 protein: CASSRWGVNQPQHF

D gene: -
J gene: TRBJ2-4
V gene: TRBV9
clone size: -
CDR3 DNA: TGTGCCAGCAGCGTGGACACGTTAAACATTCAGTACTTC
CDR3 protein: CASSVDTLNIQYF

D gene: -
J gene: TRBJ2-3
V gene: TRBV11-3
clone size: -
CDR3 DNA: TGTGCCAGCAGCTTCGGGGGGCCGGGGGTAGATACGCAGTATTTT
CDR3 protein: CASSFGGPGVDTQYF

D gene: TRBD1
J gene: TRBJ1-3
V gene: TRBV5-1
clone size: once
CDR3 DNA: TGCGCCAGCAGTTCGGGACAGCCTTCTGGAAACACCATATATTTT
CDR3 protein: CASSSGQPSGNTIYF

D gene: -
J gene: TRBJ1-2
V gene: TRBV6-6
clone size: -
CDR3 DNA: TGTGCCAGCAGTTCAGGCCCATCACGCGCCTTC
CDR3 protein: CASSSGPSRAF

D gene: TRBD2
J gene: TRBJ2-7
V gene: TRBV19
clone size: -
CDR3 DNA: TGTGCCAGTAGTCCCCTGACAGCGGGGGGCTCCTACGAGCAGTACTTC
CDR3 protein: CASSPLTAGGSYEQYF

D gene: -
J gene: TRBJ1-6
V gene: TRBV15
clone size: -
CDR3 DNA: TGTGCCACCAGCACAAGGGGCCAGGGGTTTACTTCACCCCTCCACTTT
CDR3 protein: CATSTRGQGFTSPLHF

D gene: -
J gene: TRBJ2-7
V gene: TRBV7-7
clone size: -
CDR3 DNA: TGTGCCAGCAGCGCGGGACACTGGGGTTACGAGCAGTACTTC
CDR3 protein: CASSAGHWGYEQYF